These 9 T cell receptor beta chains were sequenced from one sample in a study of cytomegalovirus exposure and HLA in healthy donors. The PCR had 60 Vbeta and 13 Jbeta primers. Using immunoSEQ multiplex PCR, the repertoire was profiled, and TCRdb retains in-frame clones only, with some absent. The top ten clones hold 0.71% of a sample with about 200,000 clones, over 80% of them seen once. What was sequenced was PBMCs. The receptor set was obtained from a boy between 2 and 10 years old in good health and CMV-seronegative.

This clone was seen a single time. V is TRBV6-5 and J is TRBJ1-5; 9 nucleotides agree with TRBD1. This CDR3 has 14 amino acids. The V segment lost 4 bases and the J segment 7 bases; nucleotides outside the gene matches: 5. The germline V gene encodes CDR1 MNHEY and CDR2 SVGAGI. The CDR3 protein is CASSSRTGDQPQHF. The CDR3 region has the DNA TGTGCCAGCAGTTCAAGGACAGGGGACCAGCCCCAGCATTTT.

The V call is TRBV6-5, the J call TRBJ1-4; the D gene is possibly TRBD1 (5 bases). V dropped 4 bases and J dropped 3 bases, with 9 bases sitting between them. The CDR3 is 14 residues long. Germline CDR1 reads MNHEY; CDR2 reads SVGAGI. The CDR3 DNA sequence: TGTGCCAGCAGTTCTTGGGGCTCTAATGAAAAACTGTTTTTT. Protein: CASSSWGSNEKLFF.

The CDR3 loop reads CASSQGREGYNEQFF. DNA of the CDR3: TGCGCCAGCAGCCAGGGACGGGAGGGCTACAATGAGCAGTTCTTC. The chain links TRBV4-1 to TRBJ2-1, with 8 bases matching TRBD2. The J segment lost 3 bases and the V segment lost 3 bases, leaving 4 bases of the junction unmatched. This CDR3 spans 15 amino acids. CDR1 and CDR2 (germline): MGHRA, YSYEKL.

This chain links TRBV13 with TRBJ2-3; the match to TRBD2 covers 13 bases. The germline gives CDR1 PRHDT, CDR2 FYEKMQ (reference sequence). The CDR3 loop spans 16 amino acids. The J segment lost 10 bases and the V segment lost 3 bases, leaving 10 bases of the junction unmatched. Written as DNA, the CDR3 is TGTGCCAGCAGCTTGGGGACTAGCGGGGTGGAGGGGGCGCAGTATTTT. Translating gives CASSLGTSGVEGAQYF.

The chain combines TRBV19 with TRBJ1-2, with D maybe TRBD1 (6 bases). This CDR3 contains 13 residues. Germline loops: CDR1 LNHDA, CDR2 SQIVND (reference sequence). V dropped 5 bases and J dropped 7 bases, with 14 bases sitting between them. The CDR3 DNA follows: TGTGCCAGTAGTCCTGCAGGGGCTGGTGGCTACACCTTC. Protein product: CASSPAGAGGYTF.

On this clone: The germline gene is not matched at one end of the junction; a read error may be the cause. The chain joins TRBV7-7 to TRBJ2-1; tentatively, D is TRBD1 (5 bases). The CDR3 is 15 amino acids. From germline, CDR1 is SSHAT and CDR2 FNYEAQ (reference sequence). Here the CDR3 DNA reads TGTGCTAGCAGCTTAGGTCAGGGTGGGTACAATGAGCAGTTCTTC. Translation: CASSLGQGGYNEQFF.

This clone was detected once. This chain uses TRBV29-1 with TRBJ1-2; 7 bases are a match to TRBD1. The CDR3 contains 13 residues. V was pared by 5 bases and J by 4 bases, with 7 bases of the junction left unmatched. Germline CDR1 reads SQVTM; CDR2 reads ANQGSEA. The CDR3: CSVTQGDAYGYTF. CDR3 in DNA: TGCAGCGTTACCCAGGGGGACGCCTATGGCTACACCTTC.

The chain combines TRBV11-2 with TRBJ2-5; D unclear. The germline V gene has CDR1 SGHAT and CDR2 FQNNGV. The length of the CDR3 is 11 residues. Deletions cut 0 bases from V and 9 bases from J, with 5 bases between. The CDR3 DNA reads as TGTGCCAGCAGCTTAGATCGGGCCCAGTACTTC. It translates to CASSLDRAQYF.

The chain links TRBV28 to TRBJ2-5, with D perhaps TRBD2 (6 bases). The CDR3 spans 16 residues. V lost 5 bases to trimming and J lost 3 bases, with 19 bases between them. Germline-derived CDR1 and CDR2 are MDHEN and SYDVKM. This CDR3 reads CASSPWEAMWEETQYF. In DNA form, the CDR3 reads TGTGCCAGCAGTCCGTGGGAGGCGATGTGGGAAGAGACCCAGTACTTC.